These T cell receptor beta chains were read from a single sample in a study of blood T cell repertoires in COVID-19. Sequencing used immunoSEQ multiplex PCR; TCRdb keeps in-frame clones, though not all of them. The repertoire holds roughly 70,000 clones, with approximately 90% as singletons. Sequencing input: peripheral blood. Source of these receptors: a woman of 80 years or more with active COVID-19. Both conserved end residues are part of each CDR3. A D gene is named only where the DNA matches it firmly. Some rows have no size entry. The others give once, few or many, or a class for an expanded clone.

d_gene: TRBD2
v_gene: TRBV2
j_gene: TRBJ2-5
len: 14
abundance: -
CDR3aa: CASRTSGHQETQYF
CDR3nt: TGTGCCAGCCGGACTAGCGGGCACCAAGAGACCCAGTACTTC

d_gene: TRBD1
v_gene: TRBV19
j_gene: TRBJ1-5
len: 16
abundance: -
CDR3aa: CASSIPGQANNQPQHF
CDR3nt: TGTGCCAGTAGTATCCCGGGACAGGCAAATAATCAGCCCCAGCATTTT

d_gene: TRBD1
v_gene: TRBV28
j_gene: TRBJ2-7
len: 15
abundance: -
CDR3aa: CASSPGDRGVHEQYF
CDR3nt: TGTGCCAGCAGCCCCGGGGACAGGGGTGTCCACGAGCAGTACTTC

d_gene: -
v_gene: TRBV2
j_gene: TRBJ2-7
len: 15
abundance: -
CDR3aa: CASSPERTADYEQYF
CDR3nt: TGTGCCAGCAGCCCGGAAAGGACAGCTGACTACGAGCAGTACTTC

d_gene: -
v_gene: TRBV6-5
j_gene: TRBJ2-5
len: 15
abundance: -
CDR3aa: CASSYGEASQETQYF
CDR3nt: TGTGCCAGCAGTTACGGCGAGGCCTCTCAAGAGACCCAGTACTTC

d_gene: -
v_gene: TRBV7-3
j_gene: TRBJ2-3
len: 13
abundance: -
CDR3aa: CASSLARTDTQYF
CDR3nt: TGTGCCAGCAGCTTGGCTCGCACAGATACGCAGTATTTT

d_gene: -
v_gene: TRBV7-9
j_gene: TRBJ2-2
len: 14
abundance: -
CDR3aa: CASSLVKNTGELFF
CDR3nt: TGTGCCAGCAGCTTAGTAAAAAACACCGGGGAGCTGTTTTTT

d_gene: -
v_gene: TRBV6-2/TRBV6-3
j_gene: TRBJ1-5
len: 14
abundance: -
CDR3aa: CASSYLRGNQPQHF
CDR3nt: TGTGCCAGCAGTTACCTGAGGGGCAATCAGCCCCAGCATTTT

d_gene: TRBD2
v_gene: TRBV4-1
j_gene: TRBJ2-3
len: 19
abundance: -
CDR3aa: CASSRGGLAGGTSTDTQYF
CDR3nt: TGCGCCAGCAGCCGTGGGGGACTAGCGGGAGGAACTAGCACAGATACGCAGTATTTT

d_gene: -
v_gene: TRBV4-3
j_gene: TRBJ2-3
len: 16
abundance: -
CDR3aa: CASSPHGGISTDTQYF
CDR3nt: TGCGCCAGCAGCCCCCATGGGGGGATTAGCACAGATACGCAGTATTTT

d_gene: TRBD2
v_gene: TRBV13
j_gene: TRBJ2-7
len: 15
abundance: -
CDR3aa: CASRVLGGRRSEQYF
CDR3nt: TGTGCCAGCAGAGTACTCGGCGGGAGGAGGAGCGAGCAGTACTTC

d_gene: TRBD1
v_gene: TRBV7-3
j_gene: TRBJ2-4
len: 16
abundance: -
CDR3aa: CASSLTGTGHWNIQYF
CDR3nt: TGTGCCAGCAGCTTAACGGGGACAGGGCATTGGAACATTCAGTACTTC

d_gene: -
v_gene: TRBV7-9
j_gene: TRBJ2-5
len: 15
abundance: -
CDR3aa: CASSLAGEGGETQYF
CDR3nt: TGTGCCAGCAGCTTAGCGGGAGAAGGCGGAGAGACCCAGTACTTC

d_gene: TRBD2
v_gene: TRBV9
j_gene: TRBJ2-5
len: 16
abundance: -
CDR3aa: CASSAGAGTRQETQYF
CDR3nt: TGTGCCAGCAGCGCCGGGGCCGGGACTAGGCAAGAGACCCAGTACTTC

d_gene: -
v_gene: TRBV4-1
j_gene: TRBJ2-5
len: 14
abundance: -
CDR3aa: CASSQPTAVGTQYF
CDR3nt: TGCGCCAGCAGCCAACCAACTGCGGTCGGGACCCAGTACTTC

d_gene: TRBD1
v_gene: TRBV29-1
j_gene: TRBJ1-1
len: 13
abundance: -
CDR3aa: CSVGDRRNTEAFF
CDR3nt: TGCAGCGTCGGGGACAGGAGAAACACTGAAGCTTTCTTT

d_gene: -
v_gene: TRBV21-1
j_gene: TRBJ1-2
len: 14
abundance: -
CDR3aa: CASSPRVKAYGYTF
CDR3nt: TGTGCCAGCAGCCCGAGGGTGAAGGCCTATGGCTACACCTTC

d_gene: -
v_gene: TRBV6-5
j_gene: TRBJ1-6
len: 15
abundance: -
CDR3aa: CASSSGSVYNSPLHF
CDR3nt: TGTGCCAGCAGCTCGGGGAGTGTATATAATTCACCCCTCCACTTT

d_gene: -
v_gene: TRBV6-5
j_gene: TRBJ1-1
len: 15
abundance: -
CDR3aa: CASSYSTTAPYEAFF
CDR3nt: TGTGCCAGCAGTTACTCGACGACAGCGCCATATGAAGCTTTCTTT

d_gene: TRBD2
v_gene: TRBV11-2
j_gene: TRBJ2-7
len: 16
abundance: -
CDR3aa: CASSLHSGTSVYEQYF
CDR3nt: TGTGCCAGCAGCCTCCACTCCGGGACTAGCGTATACGAGCAGTACTTC

d_gene: -
v_gene: TRBV10-3
j_gene: TRBJ1-1
len: 16
abundance: -
CDR3aa: CAISESQQWVNTEAFF
CDR3nt: TGTGCCATCAGTGAGTCCCAACAGTGGGTAAACACTGAAGCTTTCTTT

d_gene: TRBD2
v_gene: TRBV9
j_gene: TRBJ2-3
len: 15
abundance: -
CDR3aa: CASSILAGGLDTQYF
CDR3nt: TGTGCCAGCAGCATACTAGCGGGAGGGCTAGATACGCAGTATTTT

d_gene: TRBD2
v_gene: TRBV29-1
j_gene: TRBJ2-1
len: 19
abundance: -
CDR3aa: CSVDRDGPGLAESYNEQFF
CDR3nt: TGCAGCGTAGACCGGGACGGCCCGGGACTAGCGGAGTCCTACAATGAGCAGTTCTTC

d_gene: TRBD2
v_gene: TRBV7-2
j_gene: TRBJ2-1
len: 14
abundance: -
CDR3aa: CASGGTSVNNEQFF
CDR3nt: TGTGCCAGCGGCGGGACTAGCGTCAACAATGAGCAGTTCTTC

d_gene: -
v_gene: TRBV19
j_gene: TRBJ2-7
len: 15
abundance: -
CDR3aa: CASSTLGQGAYEQYF
CDR3nt: TGTGCCAGTAGCACCCTTGGACAAGGTGCCTACGAGCAGTACTTC

d_gene: -
v_gene: TRBV28
j_gene: TRBJ1-5
len: 13
abundance: -
CDR3aa: CASSRGRPQPQHF
CDR3nt: TGTGCCAGCAGCCGGGGGAGGCCTCAGCCCCAGCATTTT

d_gene: TRBD1
v_gene: TRBV6-2/TRBV6-3
j_gene: TRBJ2-6
len: 19
abundance: -
CDR3aa: CASSTSPGTGGTGANVLTF
CDR3nt: TGTGCCAGCAGTACCTCCCCCGGGACAGGGGGCACTGGGGCCAACGTCCTGACTTTC

d_gene: -
v_gene: TRBV28
j_gene: TRBJ2-5
len: 12
abundance: -
CDR3aa: CASSFAMNTQYF
CDR3nt: TGTGCCAGCAGTTTTGCGATGAACACCCAGTACTTC

d_gene: -
v_gene: TRBV5-1
j_gene: TRBJ2-7
len: 12
abundance: -
CDR3aa: CASSSYSYEQYF
CDR3nt: TGCGCCAGCAGCTCCTACTCCTACGAGCAGTACTTC

d_gene: -
v_gene: TRBV11-2
j_gene: TRBJ2-7
len: 13
abundance: once
CDR3aa: CASSPRAPEGQYF
CDR3nt: TGTGCCAGCAGCCCGAGGGCCCCCGAGGGGCAGTACTTC

d_gene: TRBD2
v_gene: TRBV7-2
j_gene: TRBJ2-3
len: 16
abundance: -
CDR3aa: CASSRTSGSPSDTQYF
CDR3nt: TGTGCCAGCAGTCGGACTAGCGGGAGTCCAAGTGATACGCAGTATTTT

d_gene: -
v_gene: TRBV5-8
j_gene: TRBJ2-5
len: 17
abundance: -
CDR3aa: CASSLLPQAIVQETQYF
CDR3nt: TGTGCCAGCAGCTTGTTACCACAGGCAATTGTCCAAGAGACCCAGTACTTC

d_gene: TRBD2
v_gene: TRBV5-1
j_gene: TRBJ2-3
len: 16
abundance: -
CDR3aa: CASMRGLAGFTDTQYF
CDR3nt: TGCGCCAGCATGCGAGGACTAGCGGGATTCACAGATACGCAGTATTTT

d_gene: TRBD2
v_gene: TRBV2
j_gene: TRBJ2-1
len: 15
abundance: -
CDR3aa: CASSLAGPSYNEQFF
CDR3nt: TGTGCCAGCAGTTTAGCGGGTCCTTCCTACAATGAGCAGTTCTTC

d_gene: TRBD2
v_gene: TRBV9
j_gene: TRBJ2-1
len: 15
abundance: -
CDR3aa: CASSASGRARDEQFF
CDR3nt: TGTGCCAGCAGCGCGAGCGGGAGGGCCCGGGATGAGCAGTTCTTC

d_gene: -
v_gene: TRBV2
j_gene: TRBJ1-5
len: 14
abundance: -
CDR3aa: CASSVNEGNQPQHF
CDR3nt: TGTGCCAGCAGTGTGAACGAGGGTAATCAGCCCCAGCATTTT

d_gene: TRBD1
v_gene: TRBV5-4
j_gene: TRBJ2-3
len: 14
abundance: once
CDR3aa: CASSFGQAADTQYF
CDR3nt: TGTGCCAGCAGCTTTGGACAGGCCGCAGATACGCAGTATTTT

d_gene: -
v_gene: TRBV18
j_gene: TRBJ2-5
len: 12
abundance: -
CDR3aa: CASSEAQETQYF
CDR3nt: TGTGCCAGCTCAGAGGCGCAAGAGACCCAGTACTTC

d_gene: TRBD2
v_gene: TRBV19
j_gene: TRBJ2-3
len: 15
abundance: -
CDR3aa: CASSAGLARTDTQYF
CDR3nt: TGTGCCAGTAGTGCGGGACTAGCTCGCACAGATACGCAGTATTTT

d_gene: TRBD1
v_gene: TRBV11-2
j_gene: TRBJ2-7
len: 16
abundance: -
CDR3aa: CASSSALGTANYEQYF
CDR3nt: TGTGCCAGCAGCTCGGCCCTGGGGACAGCTAACTACGAGCAGTACTTC

d_gene: TRBD1
v_gene: TRBV7-8
j_gene: TRBJ1-5
len: 16
abundance: once
CDR3aa: CASSSLPRQGHQPQHF
CDR3nt: TGTGCCAGCAGCTCCCTCCCTAGACAGGGCCATCAGCCCCAGCATTTT

d_gene: TRBD1
v_gene: TRBV7-8
j_gene: TRBJ1-5
len: 16
abundance: -
CDR3aa: CASSLLWQGVNQPQHF
CDR3nt: TGTGCCAGCAGCCTTTTGTGGCAGGGGGTGAATCAGCCCCAGCATTTT

d_gene: -
v_gene: TRBV6-6
j_gene: TRBJ1-2
len: 14
abundance: -
CDR3aa: CASSYLTSGGGYTF
CDR3nt: TGTGCCAGCAGTTACTTGACCTCGGGGGGTGGCTACACCTTC

d_gene: -
v_gene: TRBV27
j_gene: TRBJ2-5
len: 13
abundance: once
CDR3aa: CASSLGGRETQYF
CDR3nt: TGTGCCAGCAGTTTAGGAGGGAGGGAGACCCAGTACTTC

d_gene: TRBD2
v_gene: TRBV7-2
j_gene: TRBJ2-7
len: 14
abundance: -
CDR3aa: CASSLRSGTYEQYF
CDR3nt: TGTGCCAGCAGCCTAAGGAGCGGGACCTACGAGCAGTACTTC

d_gene: -
v_gene: TRBV7-2
j_gene: TRBJ2-4
len: 15
abundance: -
CDR3aa: CASSPGTPHKNIQYF
CDR3nt: TGTGCCAGCAGCCCAGGGACACCTCATAAAAACATTCAGTACTTC

d_gene: -
v_gene: TRBV27
j_gene: TRBJ1-4
len: 12
abundance: -
CDR3aa: CASRSANEKLFF
CDR3nt: TGTGCCAGCAGGTCGGCTAATGAAAAACTGTTTTTT